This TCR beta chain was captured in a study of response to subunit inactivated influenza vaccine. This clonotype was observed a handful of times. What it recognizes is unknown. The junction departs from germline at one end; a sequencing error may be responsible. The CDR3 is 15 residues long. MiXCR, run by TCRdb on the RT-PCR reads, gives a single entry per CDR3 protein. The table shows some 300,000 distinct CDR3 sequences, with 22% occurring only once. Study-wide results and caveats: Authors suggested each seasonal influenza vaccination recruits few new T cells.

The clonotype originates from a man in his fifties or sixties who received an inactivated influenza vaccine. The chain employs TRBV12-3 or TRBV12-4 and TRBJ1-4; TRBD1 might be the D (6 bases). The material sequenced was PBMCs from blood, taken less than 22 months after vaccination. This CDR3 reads CASSLQGIANEKLLF. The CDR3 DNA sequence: TGTGCCAGCAGTCTCCAGGGGATCGCTAATGAAAAACTGTTATTT.